A single sample is the source of the 16 T cell receptor beta chains below, sequenced in a study of response to subunit inactivated influenza vaccine. TCRdb analysed the RT-PCR reads with MiXCR anew, one entry per CDR3 protein. This table has around 190,000 distinct CDR3 sequences, around 15% appearing once. The specimen was CD8+ T cells sorted from PBMCs, collected less than 6 days after vaccination. The receptor source for this set is a man between 45 and 60 years old who received an inactivated influenza vaccine.

V gene TRBV7-8 combines with J gene TRBJ2-7; 8 bases agree with TRBD2. V lost 3 bases, J lost 0 bases, and 1 base stayed unmatched. Looked up from germline, CDR1 is SGHVS and CDR2 is FQNEAQ. The CDR3 has 14 residues. In nucleotides, the CDR3 is TGTGCCAGCAGCTTTGCGGGGGGCTCCTACGAGCAGTACTTC. Translation gives CASSFAGGSYEQYF.

The rearrangement uses TRBV7-6 and TRBJ2-1; possibly TRBD2 for D (5 bases). This CDR3 comprises 16 residues. CDR1 SGHVS and CDR2 FNYEAQ come from the germline V gene. V lost 5 bases and J lost 5, with 19 bases in between. The CDR3 DNA reads as TGTGCCAGCAGCCCACTCCCACGCCGGGGTAACAATGAGCAGTTCTTC. Amino acid sequence: CASSPLPRRGNNEQFF. The entire variable domain, with the rest obtained from reference TRBV7-6 and TRBJ2-1, is as follows: GAGVSQSPRYKVTKRGQDVALRCDPISGHVSLYWYRQALGQGPEFLTYFNYEAQQDKSGLPNDRFSAERPEGSISTLTIQRTEQRDSAMYRCASSPLPRRGNNEQFFGPGTRLTVL.

This chain joins TRBV4-3 and TRBJ2-2, with 12 bases fitting TRBD2. The germline gives CDR1 LGHNA, CDR2 YSLEER. With V trimmed by 3 bases and J by 6 bases, 5 bases remained unmatched. The CDR3 has 16 amino acids. This CDR3 is CASSHRLAGEPGELFF. CDR3 DNA: TGCGCCAGCAGCCACAGACTAGCGGGAGAGCCCGGGGAGCTGTTTTTT.

V and J are TRBV4-2 and TRBJ1-5; perhaps TRBD1 as D (5 bases). V shed 0 bases and J shed 2 bases, with 8 bases lying between them. This CDR3 comprises 15 residues. Germline-derived CDR1 and CDR2 are LGHNA and YNFKEQ. CDR3 in DNA: TGTGCCAGCAGCCAAGAGGGGCTGGGCAATCAGCCCCAGCATTTT. Protein sequence: CASSQEGLGNQPQHF.

This clonotype showed up many times. J is TRBJ2-3 and V is TRBV5-1, with D possibly being TRBD1 (6 bases). The germline CDR1 and CDR2 sequences are SGHRS and YFSETQ. V lost 3 bases to trimming and J lost 1 base, with 12 bases between them. This CDR3 comprises 15 residues. The CDR3 loop is CASSYRVGGTDTQYF. The CDR3 DNA follows: TGCGCCAGCAGCTACAGGGTCGGAGGCACAGATACGCAGTATTTT.

In this sample, this clonotype turned up a few times. The chain links TRBV28 to TRBJ2-2, with a possible D match to TRBD1 (5 bases). Germline lookup yields CDR1 MDHEN and CDR2 SYDVKM. The CDR3 consists of 14 residues. V was trimmed by 2 bases and J by 7 bases, leaving 11 bases between them. CDR3 sequence: CASSLQGLDGELFF. DNA for the CDR3: TGTGCCAGCAGTTTACAGGGTTTGGACGGGGAGCTGTTTTTT.

The chain combines TRBV24-1 with TRBJ2-7; 7 bases match TRBD1. Germline V CDR1 and CDR2: KGHDR, SFDVKD. With 4 bases clipped from V and 4 bases from J, the junction kept 6 bases outside the gene matches. There are 14 residues in the CDR3. CDR3 region: CATSDPNRGYEQYF. As DNA, the CDR3 is TGTGCCACCAGTGACCCAAACAGGGGATACGAGCAGTACTTC.

This clonotype was counted only a few times. At one boundary the junction diverges from the germline segment, which might be a read error. The rearrangement links TRBV25-1 to TRBJ2-5; perhaps TRBD2 as D (6 bases). The CDR3 contains 16 residues. The V gene's germline CDR1 is MGHDK and CDR2 SYGVNS. The CDR3 is CANSEFAGILQETQYF. As DNA, the CDR3 is TGTGCCAACAGTGAATTCGCGGGAATCCTACAAGAGACCCAGTACTTC.

J is TRBJ1-5 and V is TRBV12-3 or TRBV12-4; a possible D gene is TRBD1 (5 bases). Between the trimmed V and J ends, which lost 8 bases and 3 bases, there was a span of 11 bases. This CDR3 contains 13 residues. CDR3 amino acids: CASGTDLNQPQHF. CDR3 coding DNA: TGTGCCAGCGGGACCGACCTCAATCAGCCCCAGCATTTT.

This clonotype was observed many times. The V call is TRBV20-1, the J call TRBJ2-3, with TRBD2 matching over 11 bases. J was trimmed by 4 bases and V by 5 bases; bases with no gene match: 14. The CDR3 runs 17 residues. Germline CDR1 DFQATT, CDR2 SNEGSKA (reference sequence). The CDR3 is CSASTDMTSGEADTQYF. The DNA for the CDR3 is TGCAGTGCTTCCACAGACATGACTAGCGGGGAAGCAGATACGCAGTATTTT.

The chain has TRBV11-2 and TRBJ1-1; D unresolved. Trimming stripped 5 bases from V and 5 bases from J, with 9 bases between. The germline V gene has CDR1 SGHAT and CDR2 FQNNGV. The CDR3 totals 12 residues. This CDR3 is CASSPARTEAFF. The DNA for the CDR3 is TGTGCCAGCAGCCCCGCAAGGACTGAAGCTTTCTTT.

The chain has TRBV4-3 and TRBJ2-7, with 10 bases lining up with TRBD1. Germline CDR1 and CDR2: LGHNA and YSLEER. Unmatched junction bases numbered 2, after V lost 2 bases and J lost 1 base. The CDR3 contains 15 residues. This chain's CDR3 is CASSQRTGGSYEQYF. The CDR3 region has the DNA TGCGCCAGCAGCCAACGGACAGGGGGATCCTACGAGCAGTACTTC.

On this clonotype itself: Given the absence of the conserved phenylalanine or tryptophan at the CDR3 end, a read error is likely. The chain has TRBV6-5 and TRBJ2-7; 13 positions match TRBD2. Losses at the gene ends were 2 bases for V and 6 bases for J; bases not matched to a gene: 7. Germline values: CDR1 MNHEY, CDR2 SVGAGI. This CDR3 contains 16 residues. The CDR3 region has the DNA TGTGCCAGCAGTTACCCAGGACTAGCGGGAGCCGGCGAGCAGTACCTC. Protein sequence: CASSYPGLAGAGEQYL.

In this sample, this clonotype turned up a few times. The chain combines TRBV5-6 with TRBJ2-7, with D unresolved. V lost 2 bases and J lost 0, with 6 bases in between. Germline V gene lookup returns CDR1 SGHDT and CDR2 YYEEEE. This CDR3 contains 13 residues. Written as DNA, the CDR3 is TGTGCCAGCAGCTTCCGCGGCTCCTACGAGCAGTACTTC. It is translated as CASSFRGSYEQYF.

This clonotype was counted between two and nine times. The chain links TRBV4-3 to TRBJ2-7, with D unclear. Germline values: CDR1 LGHNA, CDR2 YSLEER. V gave up 1 base and J gave up 0 bases, with 13 bases separating them. The CDR3 contains 16 residues. The CDR3 DNA is TGCGCCAGCAGCCAAGTTGCAGGTGTTACCTCCTACGAGCAGTACTTC. Its translation: CASSQVAGVTSYEQYF.

This clonotype was observed a few times. The chain carries TRBV4-1 and TRBJ2-7; 8 nucleotides match TRBD1. The CDR3 extends over 14 amino acids. Looked up from germline, CDR1 is MGHRA and CDR2 is YSYEKL. V lost 3 bases to trimming and J lost 3 bases; unmatched junction nucleotides: 4. CDR3 DNA sequence: TGCGCCAGCAGCCAGATACAGGGGGGCTACGAGCAGTACTTC. Amino acids: CASSQIQGGYEQYF.